The 29 T cell receptor beta chains below come from one sample, sequenced in a study of T-cell memory formation after mild COVID-19. MiXCR, run by TCRdb on the 5' RACE reads, gives a single entry per CDR3 protein. The data show 150,000 to 200,000 distinct CDR3 sequences, roughly a fifth seen once. Sequenced material: PBMCs or a T cell subset sorted from them (not recorded which). These receptors came from an adult woman who had mild COVID-19 (a few samples of this study predate the infection). Cell type and time point are not known.

The V call is TRBV3-1, the J call TRBJ2-3; the D is unclear. CDR3 length: 15 amino acids. V gave up 1 base and J gave up 1 base, with 9 bases separating them. Germline V lookup: CDR1 LGHDT, CDR2 YNNKEL (reference sequence). CDR3 protein: CASSQVRSRTDTQYF. In DNA form, the CDR3 reads TGTGCCAGCAGCCAAGTAAGGTCTCGCACAGATACGCAGTATTTT.

This clonotype has more than one count but fewer than ten. The chain links TRBV29-1 to TRBJ2-7, with 7 bases fitting TRBD1. Germline V gene data show CDR1 as SQVTM and CDR2 as ANQGSEA. J was trimmed by 3 bases and V by 4 bases; bases with no gene match: 3. This CDR3 contains 12 residues. The CDR3 reads CSVATGIYEQYF. CDR3 nucleotide sequence: TGCAGCGTTGCGACAGGGATCTACGAGCAGTACTTC.

The rearrangement uses TRBV7-9 and TRBJ2-1; 7 bases are a match to TRBD1. Unmatched junction bases numbered 8, after V lost 5 bases and J lost 4 bases. Germline-derived CDR1 and CDR2 are SEHNR and FQNEAQ (reference sequence). This CDR3 comprises 15 residues. The CDR3 sequence: CASSRPGQTYNEQFF. CDR3 nucleotide sequence: TGTGCCAGCAGCCGACCGGGACAGACGTACAATGAGCAGTTCTTC.

The J gene is TRBJ1-1, the V gene TRBV29-1, with unresolved D. CDR3 length equals 13 residues. Germline V gene sequence: CDR1 SQVTM, CDR2 ANQGSEA. Trimming stripped 3 bases from V and 1 base from J, with 9 bases between. The CDR3 sequence: CSVDVEGNTEAFF. In nucleotides, the CDR3 is TGCAGCGTTGACGTAGAGGGGAACACTGAAGCTTTCTTT.

This clonotype was seen a handful of times. The gene calls are TRBV25-1 and TRBJ2-7; TRBD1 or TRBD2 may be the D gene (5 bases each). CDR1 and CDR2 (germline): MGHDK, SYGVNS. The CDR3 contains 15 residues. Trimming cost V 4 bases and J 0 bases, with 13 bases left between them. DNA of the CDR3: TGTGCCAGCAGTGCCTCCGGGGCTATCTCCTACGAGCAGTACTTC. Protein sequence: CASSASGAISYEQYF.

This chain uses TRBV7-2 with TRBJ2-7; 7 bases are a match to TRBD1. Germline-derived CDR1 and CDR2 are SGHTA and FQGNSA. The V and J ends lost 5 bases and 2 bases, in that order; junction bases with no gene match: 12. The CDR3 covers 16 residues. CDR3 DNA: TGTGCCAGCAGCCCCGGTTGGGTGGGACAGCCCTACGAGCAGTACTTC. It yields the protein CASSPGWVGQPYEQYF.

This clonotype was detected a few times. CDR3: CASSVVLAGAYNEQFF. Here the CDR3 DNA reads TGTGCCAGCAGCGTAGTATTGGCGGGAGCTTACAATGAGCAGTTCTTC. This chain links TRBV9 with TRBJ2-1, with 7 bases lining up with TRBD2. This CDR3 is built from 16 residues. Germline V lookup: CDR1 SGDLS, CDR2 YYNGEE. Trimming took 0 bases from V and 4 from J; bases not matched to a gene: 7.

This clonotype was counted between two and nine times. This sequence joins TRBV7-3 and TRBJ2-3; D remains ambiguous. The V end was cut by 1 base, the J end by 2 bases, with 4 bases between. CDR1 and CDR2 (germline): SGHTA, FQGTGA. The CDR3 is made up of 13 amino acids. The CDR3 is CASSLIVTDTQYF. The CDR3 DNA sequence: TGTGCCAGCAGCTTAATAGTCACAGATACGCAGTATTTT.

V and J are TRBV2 and TRBJ2-2; a possible D gene is TRBD2 (6 bases). The CDR3 contains 17 residues. The ends were cut back, 6 bases at V and 8 bases at J, with 25 bases in the middle. Germline V lookup: CDR1 SNHLY, CDR2 FYNNEI. The CDR3 coding sequence is TGTGCCAGCAGGGTGGCGGGACGCGATGCAGTTGGGGGGGAGCTGTTTTTT. This encodes CASRVAGRDAVGGELFF.

This rearrangement joins TRBV12-3 or TRBV12-4 to TRBJ1-1; D not certain. Trimming left V 1 base short and J 2 bases short, with 8 bases between. The CDR3 consists of 14 residues. The CDR3 protein is CASSLGRYNTEAFF. The DNA of the CDR3 is TGTGCCAGCAGTTTAGGGCGGTACAACACTGAAGCTTTCTTT.

The chain carries TRBV5-4 and TRBJ2-1, with 9 bases identical to TRBD2. Germline loops: CDR1 SGHNT, CDR2 YYREEE (reference sequence). The V gene end was trimmed by 4 bases and the J gene end by 0 bases; junction bases not matched to a gene: 8. The CDR3 runs 17 residues. The DNA for the CDR3 is TGTGCCAGCAGCGTCCTAGCGGGACCACGCTCCTACAATGAGCAGTTCTTC. It translates to CASSVLAGPRSYNEQFF.

This chain links TRBV11-2 with TRBJ2-7; 11 nucleotides match TRBD2. The CDR3 runs to 15 residues. From germline, CDR1 is SGHAT and CDR2 FQNNGV. With V trimmed by 4 bases and J by 2 bases, 4 bases remained unmatched. The CDR3 loop reads CASSSYSGGAYEQYF. CDR3 DNA: TGTGCCAGCAGCTCCTATAGCGGGGGGGCCTACGAGCAGTACTTC.

This clonotype was seen repeatedly, ten times or more. This CDR3 reads CASSLGGSGSNQPQHF. The CDR3 region has the DNA TGTGCCAGCAGCTTGGGAGGGAGCGGGAGCAATCAGCCCCAGCATTTT. This chain links TRBV5-5 with TRBJ1-5; no firm D call. This CDR3 contains 16 residues. V was pared by 0 bases and J by 1 base, with 11 bases between. CDR1 SGHKS and CDR2 YYEKEE come from the germline V gene (reference sequence).

This clonotype was observed a few times. V and J are TRBV12-3 or TRBV12-4 and TRBJ1-2; D possibly corresponds to TRBD1 (5 bases). This CDR3 comprises 12 residues. Trimming left V 4 bases short and J 4 bases short, with 7 bases between. CDR3 nucleotides: TGTGCCAGCAGTTGGGGGTCCTATGGCTACACCTTC. Protein: CASSWGSYGYTF.

The DNA for the CDR3 is TGCAGTGCTACAGATGACAATTCCTACGAGCAGTACTTC. Residues: CSATDDNSYEQYF. The V gene is TRBV20-1, the J gene TRBJ2-7; no firm D call. Germline V lookup: CDR1 DFQATT, CDR2 SNEGSKA (reference sequence). This CDR3 contains 13 residues. The V gene lost 4 bases and the J gene lost 1 base, with 11 bases spanning the gap.

This sequence joins TRBV6-2 or TRBV6-3 and TRBJ2-2; no firm D call. CDR3 length equals 14 residues. Germline values: CDR1 MNHEY, CDR2 SVGEGT. Trimming stripped 2 bases from V and 7 bases from J, with 11 bases between. The DNA for the CDR3 is TGTGCCAGCAGTTACACCAAAACCGGCGGGGAGCTGTTTTTT. It specifies CASSYTKTGGELFF.

This clonotype was counted only a few times. The chain couples TRBV7-2 to TRBJ1-1; D is possibly TRBD1 (6 bases). The CDR3 covers 15 residues. Germline V gives CDR1 SGHTA, CDR2 FQGNSA. Trimming left V 2 bases short and J 5 bases short, with 15 bases between. CDR3 DNA: TGTGCCAGCAGCTTACTCTCTGGGGGCGGGACTGAAGCTTTCTTT. Residues: CASSLLSGGGTEAFF.

This chain joins TRBV5-4 and TRBJ2-5; no definite D call. Germline CDR1 and CDR2: SGHNT and YYREEE (reference sequence). V gave up 3 bases and J gave up 1 base, with 16 bases separating them. The length of the CDR3 is 16 residues. CDR3 sequence reads: CASSYKTLSTQETQYF. The CDR3, as DNA: TGTGCCAGCAGCTATAAGACATTGTCGACCCAAGAGACCCAGTACTTC.

This clonotype was detected a few times. This chain uses TRBV5-5 with TRBJ2-1; TRBD1 might be the D (6 bases). The CDR3 has 14 amino acids. Per the germline V gene, CDR1 is SGHKS and CDR2 is YYEKEE (reference sequence). Trimming took off 7 bases at V and 4 bases at J, with 15 bases between the two ends. The CDR3 coding sequence is TGTGCCAGCGAAACCGGGACATCTTACAATGAGCAGTTCTTC. This translates into CASETGTSYNEQFF.

This clonotype was seen only a few times. The gene calls are TRBV20-1 and TRBJ1-4, with D perhaps TRBD1 (5 bases). Germline CDR1 and CDR2: DFQATT and SNEGSKA (reference sequence). The CDR3 is 13 residues long. Trimming shortened V by 1 base and J by 8 bases, and 11 bases separated the two germline ends. CDR3 bases: TGCAGTGCTAGAGGGCAGGGCTGGGAAAAACTGTTTTTT. Translation gives CSARGQGWEKLFF.

The rearrangement links TRBV6-6 to TRBJ1-2; 9 bases are a match to TRBD1. CDR1 is MNHNY and CDR2 is SVGAGI in the germline V gene (reference sequence). Losses at the gene ends were 2 bases for V and 8 bases for J; bases not matched to a gene: 6. This CDR3 region has 14 residues. CDR3 DNA: TGTGCCAGCAGTTACCGGGACAGGGAAGGGGGCTACACCTTC. As protein: CASSYRDREGGYTF.

V usage is TRBV4-3 and J usage is TRBJ2-7, with 9 bases that match TRBD1. Germline CDR1 LGHNA, CDR2 YSLEER. The CDR3 spans 15 residues. The trim removed 4 bases at V and 4 bases at J, leaving 8 bases unmatched. This chain's CDR3 is CASSRYRGRGYEQYF. The CDR3 nucleotides are TGCGCCAGCAGCCGTTACAGGGGGCGAGGGTACGAGCAGTACTTC.

The rearrangement joins TRBV19 to TRBJ2-1; D is unclear. The CDR3 runs to 13 residues. The germline gives CDR1 LNHDA, CDR2 SQIVND (reference sequence). The V and J ends lost 2 bases and 6 bases respectively, with 8 bases between them. CDR3 protein: CASSIWPLNEQFF. The CDR3 DNA reads as TGTGCCAGTAGTATATGGCCTCTCAATGAGCAGTTCTTC.

This clonotype has just one count. The chain joins TRBV30 to TRBJ1-1, with D possibly TRBD1 on 6 matching bases. The ends were cut back, 4 bases at V and 4 bases at J, with 19 bases in the middle. Germline V lookup: CDR1 GTSNPN, CDR2 SVGIG (reference sequence). The CDR3 covers 15 residues. The CDR3 DNA reads TGTGCCTGGACCGAACAGGGCAATTTGTTCACTGAAGCTTTCTTT. Protein product: CAWTEQGNLFTEAFF.

The chain joins TRBV6-6 to TRBJ2-7; a weak D match, TRBD2 (6 bases). This CDR3 spans 11 amino acids. V lost 8 bases to trimming and J lost 6 bases, with 11 bases between them. Looked up from germline, CDR1 is MNHNY and CDR2 is SVGAGI (reference sequence). As DNA, the CDR3 is TGTGCCAGCGTGGGGGGATCCGAGCAGTACTTC. Translating gives CASVGGSEQYF.

The rearrangement uses TRBV29-1 and TRBJ1-1; D is uncertain. Trimming removed 1 base from V and 11 bases from J, with 17 bases in between. The germline CDR1 and CDR2 sequences are SQVTM and ANQGSEA. This CDR3 has 13 residues. CDR3: CSVEGLKGILAFF. The DNA of the CDR3 is TGCAGCGTTGAAGGTTTGAAGGGAATTCTCGCTTTCTTT.

This clonotype was recorded a few times. The V call is TRBV6-2 or TRBV6-3, the J call TRBJ2-3; the match to TRBD2 covers 7 bases. The germline gives CDR1 MNHEY, CDR2 SVGEGT. This CDR3 spans 15 amino acids. Germline trimming cut 2 bases from V and 5 bases from J; bases unmatched to any gene: 7. The CDR3 bases are TGTGCCAGCAGTTACAACGAAGGGGAGGGAGATACGCAGTATTTT. Amino acids: CASSYNEGEGDTQYF.

This chain connects TRBV18 to TRBJ2-1; 7 positions agree with TRBD1. Trimming cost V 1 base and J 6 bases; bases outside gene matches: 0. The CDR3 has 13 amino acids. Germline V gives CDR1 KGHSH, CDR2 LQKENI. CDR3 DNA: TGTGCCAGCTCACCACGGGACAGCAATGAGCAGTTCTTC. Translated, it gives CASSPRDSNEQFF.

The genes are TRBV5-1 and TRBJ2-5; TRBD1 aligns across 9 bases. Germline loops: CDR1 SGHRS, CDR2 YFSETQ. The CDR3 spans 16 residues. V dropped 5 bases and J dropped 5; count of bases not matched to a gene: 13. The CDR3 bases are TGCGCCAGCAGTTTACCCCGGGACAGGGATACGGAGACCCAGTACTTC. Protein product: CASSLPRDRDTETQYF. Complete variable domain (other parts from reference TRBV5-1 and TRBJ2-5): KAGVTQTPRYLIKTRGQQVTLSCSPISGHRSVSWYQQTPGQGLQFLFEYFSETQRNKGNFPGRFSGRQFSNSRSEMNVSTLELGDSALYLCASSLPRDRDTETQYFGPGTRLLVL.